The source of this TCR beta chain is a study of cytomegalovirus exposure and HLA in healthy donors. Notes on the study in general: Common viral pathogens seemed to be connected with several of the most significant clusters, according to a later analysis.

This clone appeared a few times. Its specificity is not known. Compared with germline, one end of the junction differs, possibly owing to a read error. PCR amplification relied on 60 Vbeta primers (plus 13 Jbeta primers). How the authors handled the data: About 11 million of the about 80 million unique TCR beta chains counted in a later analysis were shared. Assay used: immunoSEQ multiplex PCR; TCRdb lists only in-frame clones, some missing. Clonal size and the V and J genes are those of that table, whereas D and trimming came from the DNA. The sample has under 80,000 clones, roughly 65% seen once. This TCR was sampled from a woman in her 30s in good health and CMV-seronegative. The source material was PBMCs.

CDR3 residues: CASSGQKDF. The CDR3 bases are TGTGCCAGCAGCGGACAGAAGGATTTT. J is TRBJ1-5 and V is TRBV6-4, with D tentatively TRBD1 (6 bases). Germline V gives CDR1 MRHNA, CDR2 SNTAGT. The CDR3 spans 9 residues.